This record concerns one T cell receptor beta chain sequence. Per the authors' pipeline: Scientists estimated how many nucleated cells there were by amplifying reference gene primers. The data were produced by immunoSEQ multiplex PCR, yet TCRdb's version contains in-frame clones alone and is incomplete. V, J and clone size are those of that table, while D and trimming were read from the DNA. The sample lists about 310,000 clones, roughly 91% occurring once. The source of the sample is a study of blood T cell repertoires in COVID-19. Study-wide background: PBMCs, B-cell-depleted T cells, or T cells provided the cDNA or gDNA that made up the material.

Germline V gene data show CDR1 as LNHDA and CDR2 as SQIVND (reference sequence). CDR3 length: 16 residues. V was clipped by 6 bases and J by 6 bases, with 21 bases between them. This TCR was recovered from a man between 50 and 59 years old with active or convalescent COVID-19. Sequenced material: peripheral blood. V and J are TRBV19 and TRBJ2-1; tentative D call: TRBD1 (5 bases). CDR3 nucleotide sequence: TGTGCCAGTAGAAGAGAAGGGGCCTTTATCGGCAATGAGCAGTTCTTC. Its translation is CASRREGAFIGNEQFF.